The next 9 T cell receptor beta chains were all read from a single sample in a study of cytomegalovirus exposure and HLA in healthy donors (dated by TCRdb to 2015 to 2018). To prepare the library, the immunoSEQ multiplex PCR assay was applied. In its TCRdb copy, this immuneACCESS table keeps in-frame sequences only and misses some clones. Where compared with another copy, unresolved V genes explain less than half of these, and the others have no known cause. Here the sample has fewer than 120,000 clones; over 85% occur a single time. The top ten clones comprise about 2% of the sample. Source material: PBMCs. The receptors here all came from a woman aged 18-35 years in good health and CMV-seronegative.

Written as DNA, the CDR3 is TGTGCCAGCAGCTTAGAACAGCCGCCCTACGAGCAGTACTTC. Translation: CASSLEQPPYEQYF. The genes are TRBV7-8 and TRBJ2-7; D uncertain. The CDR3 totals 14 residues. V lost 1 base and J 2 bases, leaving 9 bases between the germline ends. Germline V gene data show CDR1 as SGHVS and CDR2 as FQNEAQ.

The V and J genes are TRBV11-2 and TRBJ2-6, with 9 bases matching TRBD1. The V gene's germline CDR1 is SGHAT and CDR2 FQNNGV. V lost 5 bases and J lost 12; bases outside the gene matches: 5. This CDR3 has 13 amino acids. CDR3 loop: CASSPGQGTVLTF. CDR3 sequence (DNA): TGTGCCAGCAGCCCGGGACAGGGCACCGTCCTGACTTTC.

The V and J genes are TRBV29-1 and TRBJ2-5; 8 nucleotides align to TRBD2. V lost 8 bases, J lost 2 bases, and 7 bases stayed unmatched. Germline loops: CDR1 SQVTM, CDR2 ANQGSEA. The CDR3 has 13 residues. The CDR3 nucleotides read TGCAGCACGCGGGGGGTGAAACAAGAGACCCAGTACTTC. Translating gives CSTRGVKQETQYF.

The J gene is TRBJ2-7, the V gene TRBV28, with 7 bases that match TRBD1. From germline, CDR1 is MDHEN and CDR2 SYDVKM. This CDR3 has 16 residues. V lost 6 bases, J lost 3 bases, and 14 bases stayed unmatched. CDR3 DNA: TGTGCCAGCAGCCTCCTTCAAGGGGGCAACTTCTACGAGCAGTACTTC. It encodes CASSLLQGGNFYEQYF. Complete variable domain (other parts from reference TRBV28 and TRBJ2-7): DVKVTQSSRYLVKRTGEKVFLECVQDMDHENMFWYRQDPGLGLRLIYFSYDVKMKEKGDIPEGYSVSREKKERFSLILESASTNQTSMYLCASSLLQGGNFYEQYFGPGTRLTVT.

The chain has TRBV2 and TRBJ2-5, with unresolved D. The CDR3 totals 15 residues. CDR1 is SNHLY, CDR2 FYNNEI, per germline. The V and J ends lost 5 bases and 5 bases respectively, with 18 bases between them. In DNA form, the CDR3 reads TGTGCCAGCAGTCTTATACGCACCCCTCGGGAGACCCAGTACTTC. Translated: CASSLIRTPRETQYF.

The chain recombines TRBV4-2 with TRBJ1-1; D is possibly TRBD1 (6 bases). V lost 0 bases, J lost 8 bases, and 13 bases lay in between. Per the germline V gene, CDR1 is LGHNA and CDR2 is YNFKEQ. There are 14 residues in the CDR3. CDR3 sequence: CASSQDWGGREAFF. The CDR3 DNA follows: TGTGCCAGCAGCCAAGATTGGGGGGGCAGAGAAGCTTTCTTT.

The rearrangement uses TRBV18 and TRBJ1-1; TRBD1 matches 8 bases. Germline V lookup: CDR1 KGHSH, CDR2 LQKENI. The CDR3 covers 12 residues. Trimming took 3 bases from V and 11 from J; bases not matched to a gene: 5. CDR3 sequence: CASSPDRGSAFF. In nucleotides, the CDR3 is TGTGCCAGCTCACCCGACAGGGGTTCGGCTTTCTTT.

The CDR3 spells CASSRTGEQFF. In DNA, the CDR3 is TGTGCCAGCAGCAGGACAGGTGAGCAGTTCTTC. The J gene is TRBJ2-1, the V gene TRBV5-6; 7 nucleotides agree with TRBD1. J gave up 9 bases and V 4 bases, and 1 base lay outside the gene matches. Germline lookup yields CDR1 SGHDT and CDR2 YYEEEE. The CDR3 covers 11 residues.

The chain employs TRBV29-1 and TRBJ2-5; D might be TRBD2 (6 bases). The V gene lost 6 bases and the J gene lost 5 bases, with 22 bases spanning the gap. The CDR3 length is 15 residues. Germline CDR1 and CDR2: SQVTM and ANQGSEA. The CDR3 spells CSVSGGGVRLETQYF. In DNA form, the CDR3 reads TGCAGCGTGAGTGGAGGAGGGGTAAGATTGGAGACCCAGTACTTC.